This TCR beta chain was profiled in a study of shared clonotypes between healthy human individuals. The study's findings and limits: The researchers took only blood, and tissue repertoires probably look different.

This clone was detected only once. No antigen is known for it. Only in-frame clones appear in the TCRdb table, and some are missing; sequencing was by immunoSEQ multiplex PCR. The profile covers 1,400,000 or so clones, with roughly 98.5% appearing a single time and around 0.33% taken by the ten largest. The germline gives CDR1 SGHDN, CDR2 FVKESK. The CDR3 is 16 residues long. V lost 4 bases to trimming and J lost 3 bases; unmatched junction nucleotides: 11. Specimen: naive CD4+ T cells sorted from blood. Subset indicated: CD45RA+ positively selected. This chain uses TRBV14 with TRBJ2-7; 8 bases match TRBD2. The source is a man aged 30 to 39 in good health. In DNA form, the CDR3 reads TGTGCCAGCAGCCCGTCCGGCGCGGGAGGATACTACGAGCAGTACTTC. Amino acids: CASSPSGAGGYYEQYF.